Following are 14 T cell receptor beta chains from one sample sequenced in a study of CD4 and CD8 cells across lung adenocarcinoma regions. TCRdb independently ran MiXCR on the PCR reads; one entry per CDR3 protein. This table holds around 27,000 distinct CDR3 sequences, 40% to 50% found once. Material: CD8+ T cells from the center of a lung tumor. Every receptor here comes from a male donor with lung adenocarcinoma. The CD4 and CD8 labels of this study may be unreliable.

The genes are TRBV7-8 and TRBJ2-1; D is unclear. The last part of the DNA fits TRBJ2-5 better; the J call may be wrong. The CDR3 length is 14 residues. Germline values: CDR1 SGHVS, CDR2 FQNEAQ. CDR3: CASSLGGMRETQYF. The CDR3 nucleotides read TGTGCCAGCAGCTTAGGGGGAATGCGAGAGACCCAGTACTTC.

The CDR3 DNA follows: TGTGCCAGCGGCGGAGACAAGACTATGGGCGCAGGTGCGCAGTTTTTT. Translating it yields CASGGDKTMGAGAQFF. The V gene is TRBV7-2, the J gene TRBJ2-2, with a possible D match to TRBD2 (5 bases). The CDR3 extends over 16 amino acids. Germline assignment: CDR1 SGHTA and CDR2 FQGNSA. V was cut by 8 bases and J by 16 bases, with 32 bases left in between.

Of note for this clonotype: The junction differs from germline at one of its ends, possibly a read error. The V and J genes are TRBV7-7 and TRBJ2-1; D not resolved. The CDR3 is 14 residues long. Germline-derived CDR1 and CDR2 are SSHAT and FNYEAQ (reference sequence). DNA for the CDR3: TGTGCTAGCAGCTTAGACGTGTATCCGGGTGAGCAGTTCTTC. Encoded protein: CASSLDVYPGEQFF.

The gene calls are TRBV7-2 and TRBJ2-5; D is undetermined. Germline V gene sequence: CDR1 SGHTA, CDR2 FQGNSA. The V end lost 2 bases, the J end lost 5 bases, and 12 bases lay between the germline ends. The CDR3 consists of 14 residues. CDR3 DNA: TGTGCCAGCAGCTTATTCAGGAGTGACGAGACCCAGTACTTC. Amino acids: CASSLFRSDETQYF. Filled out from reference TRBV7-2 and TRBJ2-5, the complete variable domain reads GAGVSQSPSNKVTEKGKDVELRCDPISGHTALYWYRQSLGQGLEFLIYFQGNSAPDKSGLPSDRFSAERTGGSVSTLTIQRTQQEDSAVYLCASSLFRSDETQYFGPGTRLLVL.

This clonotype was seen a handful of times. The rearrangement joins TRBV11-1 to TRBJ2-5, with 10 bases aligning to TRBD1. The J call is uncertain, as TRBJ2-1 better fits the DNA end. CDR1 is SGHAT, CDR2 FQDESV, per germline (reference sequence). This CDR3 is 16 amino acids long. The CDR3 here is CASSFGDRGEEETQFF. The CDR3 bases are TGTGCCAGCAGCTTTGGGGACAGGGGAGAAGAAGAGACCCAGTTCTTC.

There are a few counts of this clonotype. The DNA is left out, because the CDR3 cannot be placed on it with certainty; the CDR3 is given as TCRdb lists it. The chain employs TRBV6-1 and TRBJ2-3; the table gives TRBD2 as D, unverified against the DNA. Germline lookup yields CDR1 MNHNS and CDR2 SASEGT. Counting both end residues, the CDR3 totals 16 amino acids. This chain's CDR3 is CASRETWARGTDAQYF.

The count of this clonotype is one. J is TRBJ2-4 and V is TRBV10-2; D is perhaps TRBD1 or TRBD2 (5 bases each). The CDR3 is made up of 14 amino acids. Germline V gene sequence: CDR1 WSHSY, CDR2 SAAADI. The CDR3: CGGSGRGAKNTQYF. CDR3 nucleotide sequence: TGCGGCGGCTCGGGGCGAGGAGCCAAAAATACGCAGTACTTC.

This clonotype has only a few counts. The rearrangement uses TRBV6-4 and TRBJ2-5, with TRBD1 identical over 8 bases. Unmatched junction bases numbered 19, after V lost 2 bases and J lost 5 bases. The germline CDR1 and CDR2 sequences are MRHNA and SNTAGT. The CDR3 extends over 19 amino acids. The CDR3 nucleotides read TGTGCCAGCAGTGACCCATCGGACAGGGAAGCCAGCATAGCCGAGACCCAGTACTTC. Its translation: CASSDPSDREASIAETQYF.

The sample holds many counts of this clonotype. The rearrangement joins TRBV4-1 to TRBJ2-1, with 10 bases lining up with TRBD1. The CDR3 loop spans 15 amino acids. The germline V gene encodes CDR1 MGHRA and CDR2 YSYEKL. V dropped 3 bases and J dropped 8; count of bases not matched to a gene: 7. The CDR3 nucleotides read TGCGCCAGCAGCCAGGTACTGGGGACAGGGGATGAGCAGTTCTTC. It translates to CASSQVLGTGDEQFF.

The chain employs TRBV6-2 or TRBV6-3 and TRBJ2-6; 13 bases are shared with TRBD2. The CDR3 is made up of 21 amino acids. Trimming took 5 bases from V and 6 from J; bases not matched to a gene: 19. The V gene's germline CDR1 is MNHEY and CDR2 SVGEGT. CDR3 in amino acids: CASSPMGLAGTSFEKANVLTF. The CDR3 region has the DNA TGTGCCAGCAGTCCCATGGGACTAGCGGGAACCTCCTTTGAGAAGGCCAACGTCCTGACTTTC.

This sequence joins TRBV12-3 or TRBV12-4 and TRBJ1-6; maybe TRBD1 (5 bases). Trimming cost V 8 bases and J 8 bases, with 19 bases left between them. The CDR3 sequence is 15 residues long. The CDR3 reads CASAPWGARHSPLHF. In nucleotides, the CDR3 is TGTGCCAGCGCCCCGTGGGGCGCTAGACATTCACCCCTCCACTTT.

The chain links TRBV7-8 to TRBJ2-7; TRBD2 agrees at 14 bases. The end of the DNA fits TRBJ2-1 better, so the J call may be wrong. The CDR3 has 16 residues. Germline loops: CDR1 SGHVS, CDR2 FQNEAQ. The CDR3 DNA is TGTGCCAGTCGCCGACTTCCGGGACTAGCGGGGGAGGAGCAGTTCTTC. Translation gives CASRRLPGLAGEEQFF.

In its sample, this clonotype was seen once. The CDR3 DNA reads TGTGCCAGCAGCACCCGACCCTCCGGAGAGACCCAGTACTTC. This encodes CASSTRPSGETQYF. The rearrangement joins TRBV9 to TRBJ2-1; D unresolved. The DNA end is more similar to TRBJ2-5, so the J call may be wrong. Germline V gene data show CDR1 as SGDLS and CDR2 as YYNGEE. The CDR3 extends over 14 amino acids.

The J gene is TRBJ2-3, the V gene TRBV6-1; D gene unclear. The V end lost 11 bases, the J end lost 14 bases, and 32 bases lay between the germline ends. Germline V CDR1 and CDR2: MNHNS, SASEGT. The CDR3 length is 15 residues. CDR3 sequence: CARSLRAVSTDALYF. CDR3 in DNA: TGTGCCCGGAGCCTCCGGGCTGTGAGCACAGATGCGCTGTATTTT.